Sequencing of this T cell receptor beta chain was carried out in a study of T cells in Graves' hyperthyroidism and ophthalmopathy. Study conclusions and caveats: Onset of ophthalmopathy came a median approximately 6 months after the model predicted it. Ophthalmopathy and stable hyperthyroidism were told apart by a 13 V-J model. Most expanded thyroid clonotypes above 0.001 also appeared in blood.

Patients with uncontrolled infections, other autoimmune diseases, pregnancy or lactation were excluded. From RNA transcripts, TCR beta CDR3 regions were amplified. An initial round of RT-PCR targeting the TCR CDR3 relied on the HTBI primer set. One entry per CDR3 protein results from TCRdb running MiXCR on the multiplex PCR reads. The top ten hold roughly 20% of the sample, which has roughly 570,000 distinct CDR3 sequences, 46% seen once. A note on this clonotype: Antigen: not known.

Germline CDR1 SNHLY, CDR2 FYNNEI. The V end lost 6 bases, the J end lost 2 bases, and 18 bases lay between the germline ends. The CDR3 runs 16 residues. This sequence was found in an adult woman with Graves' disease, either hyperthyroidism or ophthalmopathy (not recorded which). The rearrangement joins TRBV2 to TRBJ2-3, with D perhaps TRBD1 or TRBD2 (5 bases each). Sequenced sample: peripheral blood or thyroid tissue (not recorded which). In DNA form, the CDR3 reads TGTGCCAGCAGCGGGACCCCCCCAGGACACACAGATACGCAGTATTTT. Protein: CASSGTPPGHTDTQYF.